Presented here are 8 T cell receptor beta chains from one specimen sequenced in a study of PD-1 blockade in classical Hodgkin lymphoma. Time point denoted: newly diagnosed, previously untreated cHL patient sample. The CD4+ T cells used were purified from thawed PBMCs through magnetic negative selection. Sequencing used immunoSEQ multiplex PCR; TCRdb keeps in-frame clones, though not all of them. The sample has about 35,000 clones; 80% to 90% are singletons. What was sequenced was CD4+ T cells from blood. These receptors were taken from a human donor with classical Hodgkin lymphoma.

The J gene is TRBJ1-2, the V gene TRBV9; maybe TRBD1 (6 bases). Germline lookup yields CDR1 SGDLS and CDR2 YYNGEE. The V end lost 0 bases, the J end lost 8 bases, and 14 bases lay between the germline ends. The CDR3 sequence is 14 residues long. The CDR3 loop reads CASSVDGGQIGYTF. The CDR3 DNA sequence: TGTGCCAGCAGCGTAGATGGGGGGCAAATCGGCTACACCTTC.

V usage is TRBV5-1 and J usage is TRBJ1-2; the match to TRBD1 covers 8 bases. Germline CDR1 is SGHRS and CDR2 is YFSETQ. Germline trimming cut 3 bases from V and 8 bases from J; bases unmatched to any gene: 12. This CDR3 is built from 15 residues. The CDR3 reads CASSYGQGALYGYTF. CDR3 DNA: TGCGCCAGCAGCTACGGACAGGGTGCATTATACGGCTACACCTTC.

In this sample, this clone turned up once. This CDR3 is CASSYSVGKTEAFF. The CDR3 nucleotides read TGTGCCAGCAGTTACTCGGTAGGGAAAACTGAAGCTTTCTTT. This chain joins TRBV6-5 and TRBJ1-1; D is uncertain. The CDR3 is made up of 14 amino acids. V gave up 0 bases and J gave up 5 bases, with 10 bases separating them. Germline CDR1 MNHEY, CDR2 SVGAGI.

V is TRBV5-4 and J is TRBJ2-1; 15 bases are a match to TRBD2. The CDR3 consists of 18 residues. The ends lost 4 bases at V and 4 bases at J; junction bases unmatched: 9. CDR1 and CDR2 (germline): SGHNT, YYREEE (reference sequence). The CDR3 region is CASSPGTSGGPLYNEQFF. In nucleotides, the CDR3 is TGTGCCAGCAGCCCGGGGACTAGCGGGGGGCCCCTATACAATGAGCAGTTCTTC. The full variable domain, its missing parts supplied by reference TRBV5-4 and TRBJ2-1, is ETGVTQSPTHLIKTRGQQVTLRCSSQSGHNTVSWYQQALGQGPQFIFQYYREEENGRGNFPPRFSGLQFPNYSSELNVNALELDDSALYLCASSPGTSGGPLYNEQFFGPGTRLTVL.

The chain couples TRBV2 to TRBJ2-7, with unresolved D. V gave up 6 bases and J gave up 1 base, with 16 bases separating them. This CDR3 region has 15 residues. Germline V gene sequence: CDR1 SNHLY, CDR2 FYNNEI. The CDR3 is CASRERANRSYEQYF. CDR3 bases: TGTGCCAGCAGGGAACGGGCCAACCGATCCTACGAGCAGTACTTC.

This chain joins TRBV2 and TRBJ2-2; D not certain. The CDR3 contains 14 residues. CDR1 and CDR2 from the germline V gene are SNHLY and FYNNEI. V dropped 3 bases and J dropped 1 base, with 6 bases sitting between them. The CDR3 coding sequence is TGTGCCAGCAGTGAGAAACGGAACACCGGGGAGCTGTTTTTT. It encodes CASSEKRNTGELFF. Looking up the rest from reference TRBV2 and TRBJ2-2 gives the full variable domain: EPEVTQTPSHQVTQMGQEVILRCVPISNHLYFYWYRQILGQKVEFLVSFYNNEISEKSEIFDDQFSVERPDGSNFTLKIRSTKLEDSAMYFCASSEKRNTGELFFGEGSRLTVL.

This rearrangement joins TRBV19 to TRBJ2-7; D is perhaps TRBD2 (6 bases). The CDR3 totals 14 residues. CDR1 and CDR2 (germline): LNHDA, SQIVND (reference sequence). Trimming stripped 3 bases from V and 3 bases from J, with 12 bases between. In nucleotides, the CDR3 is TGTGCCAGTAGTATGCGGGAAAGAATCTACGAGCAGTACTTC. This translates into CASSMRERIYEQYF.

The chain has TRBV9 and TRBJ2-5, with a tentative D call TRBD2 (7 bases). The CDR3 has 17 residues. In germline, CDR1 is SGDLS, CDR2 YYNGEE. Deletions cut 3 bases from V and 3 bases from J, with 21 bases between. For the CDR3, the DNA is TGTGCCAGCAGCGCATTACACTGGGGGGGCCCCGAAGAGACCCAGTACTTC. It specifies CASSALHWGGPEETQYF.